This T cell receptor beta chain derives from a study of persistence of HIV-infected CD4 T cells (dated by TCRdb to the early 2020s). Looking at the study overall: CMV- and HIV-1 Gag-responding CD4+ T cells were isolated from ART-treated individuals so that antigen-driven clonal expansion of HIV-1-infected cells could be examined. The clonality of all cells in each sorted population was assessed by TCRbeta sequencing, whereas the clonality of infected cells was assessed by proviral sequencing. For the TCR cluster analysis across participants, under 10 participants were included for CMV and more than 5 participants for Gag. Apart from a couple of participants who underwent leukapheresis at a single time point, peripheral blood samples of up to 180 mL were collected from participants at multiple time points. The median time participants had been on suppressive ART was under 10 years.

Broad study findings and their caveats: The study involved few individuals and tested only a limited range of antigens. Bulk TCR analyses could not be limited to the rare CMV-responding cells that actually contained HIV-1 proviruses. Within the same sorted populations, how oligoclonal the TCRs were correlated with how oligoclonal the proviruses were. Antigen-responding cells were enriched for expanded CDR3beta sequences that were degenerate, which suggests that CD4+ responses to CMV and Gag underwent convergent selection. TCRbeta richness in CMV- and Gag-responding cells was significantly lower than in anti-CD3/anti-CD28-responding cells; CMV-responding cells had higher oligoclonality than CD3/CD28-stimulated and Gag-responding cells.

Notes on this clone: Its antigen is unknown. Per-base qualities were not stored, and no clone one base away is much larger.

Interpreted using the paper, the treatment or condition label stands for: suppressive antiretroviral therapy. Cells were stimulated with a pool of overlapping HIV-1 Gag 15-mer peptides at 0.95 to 1 ug per peptide per mL. Memory CD4+ T cells that did not respond, being CD40L-negative, CD69-negative and CD45RO-high, were sorted as memory populations depleted of antigen-responding cells. Participants were HIV-1-infected adults who started suppressive ART during chronic infection. Plasma HIV-1 RNA had been undetectable (below 50 copies/mL) in participants for at least 4 years. To be included, a participant needed positive CMV serology and a CD4+ T cell count above 400 cells/uL. Before stimulation, PBMCs were isolated using density centrifugation and depleted of CD8+ T cells. Stimulation of CD8-depleted PBMCs was carried out for approximately 20 hours with anti-CD28/CD49d costimulation, CD40-blocking antibody and enfuvirtide, to prevent new infections. Cell sorting was performed on a Beckman Coulter MoFlo Legacy or XDP sorter, and dead cells were excluded with propidium iodide. Genomic DNA was extracted with the QIAamp DNA Mini Kit for samples above one million cells, otherwise with the Quick-DNA Microprep Kit.

The immunoSEQ hsTCRB assay version 4 in survey mode was used to sequence TCRbeta repertoires from genomic DNA. For TCRbeta sequencing, genomic DNA was diluted to approximately 9.9 ng/uL, and up to roughly 1 ug was used per sample. In the paper's pipeline: TCRbeta data were analyzed in ImmunoSeq Analyzer 3.0, with diversity computed on productive nucleotide rearrangements. Using the Immunarch R package, lower-bound TCR diversity was estimated with the improved Chao index and clonality was estimated with the Gini coefficient. Different nucleotide rearrangements encoding the same CDR3beta amino acid sequence were treated as distinct clonotypes. Differential abundance analysis identified TCRbeta sequences significantly enriched in antigen-responding cells relative to anti-CD3/anti-CD28-activated cells. TCRs were clustered by predicted peptide-MHC specificity with GLIPH2, both within individual participants and across merged participant data sets. In its TCRdb copy, this immuneACCESS table keeps in-frame sequences only and misses some clones. Where compared with another copy, unresolved V genes explain less than half of these, and the others have no known cause. V and J calls and clone size are given by that table; D and trimming were obtained from the DNA. The table for this sample lists around 39,000 clones; roughly four fifths of them were counted only once. Of the sample, around 0.97% falls within the top ten clones.

The source material was cultured CD4+ T cells from PBMCs, sampled from a patient who received antiretroviral therapy. According to the study, the label for this sample's cell subset or site signals: CD40L-CD69- CD45RO-high memory CD4 T cells not responding to Gag peptides. This TCR was sampled from an adult with HIV. The donor label of this sample is uncertain.

The DNA sequence follows: TGTGCCACCAGTGACCCGTTCCCCGGGGAAACAGATACGCAGTATTTT. The translation is CATSDPFPGETDTQYF. This receptor chain uses TRBV24-1 and TRBJ2-3; the D gene is possibly TRBD2, with 5 bases matching. V is reduced by 4 bases and J by 3 bases, leaving a spacing of 16 bases between them. There are 16 amino acids in the CDR3, from cysteine to phenylalanine inclusive. Only CDR3 DNA remains: 48 bases, in frame from the first base. CDR1 and CDR2, looked up from the germline V gene, are KGHDR and SFDVKD.